Shown below are 32 T cell receptor beta chains from a single sample sequenced in a study of neoadjuvant anti-PD-1 for oral cavity cancer. Produced via immunoSEQ multiplex PCR; TCRdb's table is partial and in-frame only. The sample has 60,000 to 75,000 clones, roughly 84% seen once. Sequencing used PBMCs, obtained before nivolumab (anti-PD-1) treatment. The receptors come from a person between 35 and 79 years old with oral cavity squamous cell carcinoma.

CDR3 protein: CASSEDHRGSGANVLTF. CDR3 coding DNA: TGTGCCAGCAGTGAAGACCACAGGGGGTCTGGGGCCAACGTCCTGACTTTC. The V and J genes are TRBV6-1 and TRBJ2-6, with 8 bases lining up with TRBD1. The CDR3 runs to 17 residues. Germline V gene data show CDR1 as MNHNS and CDR2 as SASEGT. V was clipped by 1 base and J by 1 base; unmatched bases: 3.

This chain joins TRBV11-1 and TRBJ2-5, with 9 bases aligning to TRBD2. V lost 5 bases to trimming and J lost 2 bases; unmatched junction nucleotides: 6. CDR1 is SGHAT and CDR2 is FQDESV in the germline V gene (reference sequence). The CDR3 is 15 residues long. CDR3 sequence (DNA): TGTGCCAGCAGCCCGCAGCGGGGGGCTCAAGAGACCCAGTACTTC. Translated: CASSPQRGAQETQYF.

The chain is built from TRBV5-4 and TRBJ2-5; D not resolved. This CDR3 has 14 residues. V lost 0 bases, J lost 3 bases, and 9 bases lay in between. The germline CDR1 and CDR2 sequences are SGHNT and YYREEE (reference sequence). The CDR3 spells CASSLVGTEETQYF. CDR3 DNA sequence: TGTGCCAGCAGCTTGGTTGGAACAGAAGAGACCCAGTACTTC. Together with reference TRBV5-4 and TRBJ2-5, the CDR3 gives the full variable domain: ETGVTQSPTHLIKTRGQQVTLRCSSQSGHNTVSWYQQALGQGPQFIFQYYREEENGRGNFPPRFSGLQFPNYSSELNVNALELDDSALYLCASSLVGTEETQYFGPGTRLLVL.

V and J are TRBV5-4 and TRBJ1-2; TRBD1 agrees at 7 bases. Germline values: CDR1 SGHNT, CDR2 YYREEE (reference sequence). The V segment lost 1 base and the J segment 8 bases; nucleotides outside the gene matches: 14. This CDR3 region has 16 residues. In nucleotides, the CDR3 is TGTGCCAGCAGCTTGACAGGGGCGGTTAGTCAACGGGGCTACACCTTC. It yields the protein CASSLTGAVSQRGYTF.

The CDR3 region has the DNA TGCGCCAGCAGCTTGTCGTCGACAGTTGAAAAACTGTTTTTT. Protein sequence: CASSLSSTVEKLFF. The chain employs TRBV5-1 and TRBJ1-4; possible D gene TRBD1, 5 bases. V shed 1 base and J shed 7 bases, with 11 bases lying between them. Per germline, CDR1 SGHRS and CDR2 YFSETQ. This CDR3 spans 14 amino acids.

This chain uses TRBV27 with TRBJ1-6; D gene ambiguous. This CDR3 has 15 amino acids. The ends were cut back, 3 bases at V and 6 bases at J, with 12 bases in the middle. CDR1 is MNHEY and CDR2 is SMNVEV in the germline V gene (reference sequence). CDR3 coding DNA: TGTGCCAGCAGTTTTGACGGCACTGTTAATTCACCCCTCCACTTT. Translating gives CASSFDGTVNSPLHF.

The V gene is TRBV5-1, the J gene TRBJ1-2, with D hard to call. Germline loops: CDR1 SGHRS, CDR2 YFSETQ. The CDR3 loop spans 13 amino acids. The ends were cut back, 0 bases at V and 5 bases at J, with 8 bases in the middle. DNA of the CDR3: TGCGCCAGCAGCTTGGGGTCGGATTATGGCTACACCTTC. This gives the protein CASSLGSDYGYTF. Full variable domain (missing parts from reference TRBV5-1 and TRBJ1-2): KAGVTQTPRYLIKTRGQQVTLSCSPISGHRSVSWYQQTPGQGLQFLFEYFSETQRNKGNFPGRFSGRQFSNSRSEMNVSTLELGDSALYLCASSLGSDYGYTFGSGTRLTVV.

The J gene is TRBJ2-2, the V gene TRBV4-1, with 8 bases that match TRBD1. Per germline, CDR1 MGHRA and CDR2 YSYEKL. The CDR3 is 14 residues long. V shed 4 bases and J 6 bases; nucleotides not matched to a gene: 4. CDR3 in amino acids: CASSLRQGSGELFF. The CDR3 DNA reads TGCGCCAGCAGCCTTCGACAGGGGTCCGGGGAGCTGTTTTTT.

Only a few counts were recorded for this clone. J is TRBJ1-1 and V is TRBV15; possible D gene TRBD1, 5 bases. CDR1 and CDR2 from the germline V gene are LNHNV and YYDKDF (reference sequence). This CDR3 comprises 17 residues. The germline V and J ends were trimmed by 1 base and 6 bases, with 21 bases remaining between them. The DNA for the CDR3 is TGTGCCACCAGCAGAGCCCGTTCGAGCGGGGGGTTTGCTGAAGCTTTCTTT. This translates into CATSRARSSGGFAEAFF. The full variable domain, completed using reference TRBV15 and TRBJ1-1, is DAMVIQNPRYQVTQFGKPVTLSCSQTLNHNVMYWYQQKSSQAPKLLFHYYDKDFNNEADTPDNFQSRRPNTSFCFLDIRSPGLGDTAMYLCATSRARSSGGFAEAFFGQGTRLTVV.

V and J are TRBV10-2 and TRBJ1-2; a possible D gene is TRBD1 (5 bases). There are 15 residues in the CDR3. Germline CDR1 and CDR2: WSHSY and SAAADI. V gave up 6 bases and J gave up 6 bases, with 20 bases separating them. CDR3 region: CASSKLGDGGHGYTF. In DNA, the CDR3 is TGCGCCAGCAGCAAATTGGGGGACGGAGGCCATGGCTACACCTTC.

V and J are TRBV19 and TRBJ1-6; a possible D gene is TRBD1 (6 bases). The CDR3 is 14 residues long. Trimming removed 5 bases from V and 7 bases from J, with 12 bases in between. Germline V gives CDR1 LNHDA, CDR2 SQIVND (reference sequence). DNA of the CDR3: TGTGCCAGTAGTGTACAGGGATCGAATTCACCCCTCCACTTT. As protein: CASSVQGSNSPLHF.

This clone was recorded once. The V gene is TRBV14, the J gene TRBJ2-7; D is perhaps TRBD1 (6 bases). Trimming shortened V by 4 bases and J by 4 bases, and 17 bases separated the two germline ends. The CDR3 extends over 15 amino acids. The germline V gene encodes CDR1 SGHDN and CDR2 FVKESK. The chain's CDR3 is CASSPLQQGTYEQYF. Written as DNA, the CDR3 is TGTGCCAGCAGCCCCCTTCAGCAGGGGACGTACGAGCAGTACTTC.

By its share, this clone is medium-sized. The sample carries other DNA sequences with the same CDR3. J is TRBJ1-2 and V is TRBV2; D ambiguous. CDR3 size: 10 residues. V lost 7 bases, J lost 5 bases, and 5 bases lay in between. Germline CDR1 SNHLY, CDR2 FYNNEI. The CDR3 DNA is TGTGCCAGCAAAGCATATGGCTACACCTTC. Encoded protein: CASKAYGYTF.

The CDR3 spells CASSFLGQGVGTEAFF. Written as DNA, the CDR3 is TGTGCCAGCAGTTTCCTTGGACAGGGGGTTGGTACTGAAGCTTTCTTT. The chain has TRBV27 and TRBJ1-1; 10 bases map to TRBD1. The CDR3 contains 16 residues. Trimming at V came to 3 bases and at J to 5 bases, leaving 9 bases not matched to a gene. Germline V lookup: CDR1 MNHEY, CDR2 SMNVEV (reference sequence).

CDR3 DNA: TGCGCCAGCAGTCTGGGACTAGCTACCTACGAGCAGTACTTC. It translates to CASSLGLATYEQYF. J is TRBJ2-7 and V is TRBV10-2; 9 bases line up with TRBD2. CDR1 WSHSY and CDR2 SAAADI come from the germline V gene. With 5 bases clipped from V and 2 bases from J, the junction kept 4 bases outside the gene matches. The CDR3 totals 14 residues.

In DNA form, the CDR3 reads TGTGCCAGCAGCTTATATGGAGGTACTAACACTGAAGCTTTCTTT. This sequence encodes CASSLYGGTNTEAFF. J is TRBJ1-1 and V is TRBV7-9; no clear D. The CDR3 spans 15 residues. V was pared by 2 bases and J by 2 bases, with 12 bases between. The germline V gene encodes CDR1 SEHNR and CDR2 FQNEAQ (reference sequence).

This clone was seen a few times. The chain recombines TRBV5-1 with TRBJ2-1, with 10 bases that match TRBD2. CDR1 is SGHRS, CDR2 YFSETQ, per germline. The junction had 3 bases not matched to a gene; V was cut back by 5 bases and J by 4 bases. The CDR3 has 14 residues. The CDR3, as DNA: TGCGCCAGCAGACTAGCGGGACTGTACAATGAGCAGTTCTTC. Translated: CASRLAGLYNEQFF.

The chain carries TRBV7-9 and TRBJ2-5; D not certain. V gave up 1 base and J gave up 2 bases, with 11 bases separating them. CDR1 and CDR2 from the germline V gene are SEHNR and FQNEAQ (reference sequence). This CDR3 is built from 15 residues. CDR3 residues: CASSLEKGRQETQYF. The CDR3 DNA follows: TGTGCCAGCAGCTTAGAGAAAGGTCGGCAAGAGACCCAGTACTTC.

The J gene is TRBJ2-1, the V gene TRBV29-1; D possibly corresponds to TRBD1 (5 bases). V shed 2 bases and J shed 4 bases, with 18 bases lying between them. Germline CDR1 and CDR2: SQVTM and ANQGSEA. CDR3 length equals 16 residues. The CDR3 DNA reads as TGCAGCGTTGAACTTCCCAGCGCAGGGTCATACAATGAGCAGTTCTTC. Translated, it gives CSVELPSAGSYNEQFF.

The chain carries TRBV19 and TRBJ1-6; D gene ambiguous. The CDR3 totals 15 residues. The germline V gene encodes CDR1 LNHDA and CDR2 SQIVND (reference sequence). The ends were cut back, 5 bases at V and 4 bases at J, with 12 bases in the middle. CDR3 protein: CASSVQVDYNSPLHF. The CDR3 bases are TGTGCCAGTAGTGTCCAGGTTGATTATAATTCACCCCTCCACTTT.

This sequence joins TRBV29-1 and TRBJ1-1, with D perhaps matching TRBD1 (5 bases). Germline CDR1 and CDR2: SQVTM and ANQGSEA. The CDR3 covers 13 residues. DNA of the CDR3: TGCGTCGGGATGGGGTTGAGGGACCCTGAAGCTTTCTTT. As protein: CVGMGLRDPEAFF.

V and J are TRBV6-1 and TRBJ1-5; 7 bases align to TRBD1. The CDR3 has 14 residues. Per the germline V gene, CDR1 is MNHNS and CDR2 is SASEGT. With V trimmed by 4 bases and J by 0 bases, 0 bases remained unmatched. This chain's CDR3 is CASSGQGSNQPQHF. The CDR3 nucleotides are TGTGCCAGCAGTGGACAGGGTAGCAATCAGCCCCAGCATTTT.

This chain uses TRBV28 with TRBJ2-3; a weak D match, TRBD1 (5 bases). The CDR3 extends over 18 amino acids. V was cut by 5 bases and J by 5 bases, with 26 bases left in between. Germline lookup yields CDR1 MDHEN and CDR2 SYDVKM. The CDR3 DNA reads TGTGCCAGCAGTCCATCGTCGATGTACAGGAATTCGGGAGATACGCAGTATTTT. It is translated as CASSPSSMYRNSGDTQYF. The complete variable domain, with remaining parts taken from reference TRBV28 and TRBJ2-3, reads DVKVTQSSRYLVKRTGEKVFLECVQDMDHENMFWYRQDPGLGLRLIYFSYDVKMKEKGDIPEGYSVSREKKERFSLILESASTNQTSMYLCASSPSSMYRNSGDTQYFGPGTRLTVL.

The rearrangement uses TRBV13 and TRBJ2-3; D tentatively reads TRBD1 or TRBD2 (5 bases each). The CDR3 spans 15 residues. Germline V CDR1 and CDR2: PRHDT, FYEKMQ (reference sequence). V lost 3 bases, J lost 4 bases, and 14 bases lay in between. Written as DNA, the CDR3 is TGTGCCAGCAGCTTCAGGGACCTAGAACCAGATACGCAGTATTTT. As protein: CASSFRDLEPDTQYF. Full variable domain (rest looked up from reference TRBV13 and TRBJ2-3): AAGVIQSPRHLIKEKRETATLKCYPIPRHDTVYWYQQGPGQDPQFLISFYEKMQSDKGSIPDRFSAQQFSDYHSELNMSSLELGDSALYFCASSFRDLEPDTQYFGPGTRLTVL.

This clone showed up just a few times. The chain joins TRBV28 to TRBJ2-3; D might be TRBD1 or TRBD2, each matching 6 bases. This CDR3 contains 16 residues. V was clipped by 5 bases and J by 0 bases, with 15 bases between them. CDR1 MDHEN and CDR2 SYDVKM come from the germline V gene. CDR3 nucleotide sequence: TGTGCCAGCAGTCCCTTGAGGGGGGCTAGCACAGATACGCAGTATTTT. It yields the protein CASSPLRGASTDTQYF. Full variable domain (outside the CDR3, taken from reference TRBV28 and TRBJ2-3): DVKVTQSSRYLVKRTGEKVFLECVQDMDHENMFWYRQDPGLGLRLIYFSYDVKMKEKGDIPEGYSVSREKKERFSLILESASTNQTSMYLCASSPLRGASTDTQYFGPGTRLTVL.

This clone was seen a handful of times. This chain links TRBV6-1 with TRBJ1-6; the D gene is possibly TRBD1 (5 bases). The CDR3 loop spans 14 amino acids. V shed 1 base and J shed 14 bases, with 15 bases lying between them. Germline loops: CDR1 MNHNS, CDR2 SASEGT. Here the CDR3 DNA reads TGTGCCAGCAGTGAAGGTATTTGGGACGGGACCCTCCACTTT. Its protein is CASSEGIWDGTLHF.

This chain links TRBV7-2 with TRBJ2-1, with a tentative D call TRBD2 (5 bases). The V gene lost 4 bases and the J gene lost 0 bases, with 10 bases spanning the gap. Germline V gene lookup returns CDR1 SGHTA and CDR2 FQGNSA. This CDR3 spans 15 amino acids. The CDR3 DNA reads TGTGCCAGCAGCTCCCAGCGGAGCTCCTACAATGAGCAGTTCTTC. Encoded protein: CASSSQRSSYNEQFF.

The chain couples TRBV9 to TRBJ2-1; 14 nucleotides align to TRBD2. V shed 2 bases, J shed 9 bases, and the junction held 10 bases outside the gene matches. The CDR3 consists of 17 residues. Germline V gene lookup returns CDR1 SGDLS and CDR2 YYNGEE. The CDR3 loop reads CASSVREGLAGEGEQFF. CDR3 in DNA: TGTGCCAGCAGCGTTCGTGAGGGACTAGCGGGAGAGGGTGAGCAGTTCTTC.

V usage is TRBV6-4 and J usage is TRBJ1-5, with D unresolved. Germline assignment: CDR1 MRHNA and CDR2 SNTAGT. The CDR3 has 13 amino acids. The V and J ends lost 0 bases and 7 bases respectively, with 7 bases between them. The CDR3 sequence is CASSDSPRQPQHF. CDR3 nucleotide sequence: TGTGCCAGCAGTGACTCGCCTAGGCAGCCCCAGCATTTT.

This rearrangement joins TRBV18 to TRBJ2-5; D perhaps matches TRBD1 (5 bases). The CDR3 is made up of 14 amino acids. Germline CDR1 and CDR2: KGHSH and LQKENI. V was cut by 1 base and J by 3 bases, with 9 bases left in between. CDR3 sequence (DNA): TGTGCCAGCTCACCACTACAGGTAGAAGAGACCCAGTACTTC. Translation gives CASSPLQVEETQYF.

The rearrangement uses TRBV7-3 and TRBJ1-2, with TRBD1 as a possible D gene (6 bases). The V gene lost 1 base and the J gene lost 6 bases, with 12 bases spanning the gap. This CDR3 has 14 residues. Germline lookup yields CDR1 SGHTA and CDR2 FQGTGA. CDR3 sequence reads: CASSLNGGGNGYTF. DNA of the CDR3: TGTGCCAGCAGCTTAAACGGGGGCGGTAATGGCTACACCTTC.

The chain links TRBV5-4 to TRBJ2-5, with D possibly being TRBD2 (5 bases). This CDR3 has 18 amino acids. V dropped 1 base and J dropped 2 bases, with 21 bases sitting between them. Looked up from germline, CDR1 is SGHNT and CDR2 is YYREEE (reference sequence). Here the CDR3 reads CASSLRGRPNTHQETQYF. As DNA, the CDR3 is TGTGCCAGCAGCTTGCGAGGGCGGCCGAACACTCATCAAGAGACCCAGTACTTC.